The clone carrying this T cell receptor (beta chain) was observed many times. Antigen specificity is unknown. This entry is derived from a study of T cells in Graves' hyperthyroidism and ophthalmopathy. The CDR3 covers 15 residues. The ends were cut back, 7 bases at V and 0 bases at J, with 13 bases in the middle. Looked up from germline, CDR1 is MNHNS and CDR2 is SASEGT. Clinical symptoms, serum thyroxine, TRAb, thyroid ultrasound and orbital computed tomography informed diagnoses. Study conclusions and caveats: The model forecast ophthalmopathy, anticipating it by a median around 6.4 months before onset. Among thyroid clonotypes expanded above 0.001, most also appeared in blood.

The source material, RNA transcripts, was used to amplify TCR beta CDR3 regions. An initial round of RT-PCR targeting the TCR CDR3 relied on the HTBI primer set. Via MiXCR, TCRdb re-called the multiplex PCR reads, giving one row per CDR3 protein. The table includes around 450,000 distinct CDR3 sequences, 15% to 18% detected once. The clonotype was recovered from a woman aged 18-29 years with Graves' hyperthyroidism. This sequence joins TRBV6-1 and TRBJ2-1, with D possibly being TRBD2 (5 bases). The sequenced sample was blood. The CDR3 sequence: CASIFLGSSYNEQFF. CDR3 sequence (DNA): TGTGCCAGCATTTTTTTAGGGAGCTCCTACAATGAGCAGTTCTTC.